The TCR beta chain under discussion was sequenced for a study of T cell repertoires in cytomegalovirus infection. A remark on this clonotype: Its antigen is currently unknown.

TCRdb reprocessed the reads with MiXCR, giving one entry per CDR3 protein. The sample shows a few hundred thousand distinct CDR3 sequences, around 29% of them seen only once. The source is a human donor in good health (CMV status not recorded). Some clones in this sample may be carry-over from other donors' samples. Material: cultured PBMCs, obtained from culture after CMV antigen stimulation.

The CDR3 region has the DNA TGTGCCTGGAGTGGACAGGTCAATGAGCAGTTCTTC. Its protein product is CAWSGQVNEQFF. The chain is built from TRBV30 and TRBJ2-1; a weak D match, TRBD1 (6 bases). The CDR3 has 12 residues. Germline loops: CDR1 GTSNPN, CDR2 SVGIG (reference sequence). Trimming pared 1 base from V and 6 bases from J, leaving 7 bases between.